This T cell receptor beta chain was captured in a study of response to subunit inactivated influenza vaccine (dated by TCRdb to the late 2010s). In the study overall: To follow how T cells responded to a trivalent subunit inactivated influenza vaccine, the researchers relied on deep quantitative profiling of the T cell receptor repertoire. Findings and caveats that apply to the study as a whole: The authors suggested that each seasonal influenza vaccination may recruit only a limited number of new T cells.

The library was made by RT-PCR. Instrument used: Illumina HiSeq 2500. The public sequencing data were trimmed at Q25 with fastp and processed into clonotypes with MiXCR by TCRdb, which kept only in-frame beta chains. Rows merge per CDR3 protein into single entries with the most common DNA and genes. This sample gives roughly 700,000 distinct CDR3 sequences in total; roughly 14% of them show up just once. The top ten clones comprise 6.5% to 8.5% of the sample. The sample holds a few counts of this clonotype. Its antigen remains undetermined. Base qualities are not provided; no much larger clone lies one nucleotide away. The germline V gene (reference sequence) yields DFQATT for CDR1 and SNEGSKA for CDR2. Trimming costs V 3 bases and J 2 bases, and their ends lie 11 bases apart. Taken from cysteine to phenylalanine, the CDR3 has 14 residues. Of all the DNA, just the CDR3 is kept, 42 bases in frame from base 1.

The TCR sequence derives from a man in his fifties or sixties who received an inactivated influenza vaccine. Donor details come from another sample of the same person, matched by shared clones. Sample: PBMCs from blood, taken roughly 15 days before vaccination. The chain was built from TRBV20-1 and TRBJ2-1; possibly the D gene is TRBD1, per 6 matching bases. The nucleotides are TGCAGTGCTAGTTACAGGGCCGCCTACAATGAGCAGTTCTTC. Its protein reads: CSASYRAAYNEQFF.